This TCR beta chain comes out of a study of human T cells and chemical hapten exposure. From the RACE reads, TCRdb called clonotypes with MiXCR, one entry per CDR3 protein. The data show some 250,000 distinct CDR3 sequences, with around 7% seen just once and 1.2% held by the top ten. This CDR3 contains 13 residues. Germline CDR1 and CDR2: MRHNA and SNTAGT. V gave up 3 bases and J gave up 5 bases; unmatched junction bases: 1. The time point: pre-sensitization, week 0. Noted treatment: therapeutic diphenylcyclopropenone sensitization with weekly scalp DPC. The V call is TRBV6-4, the J call TRBJ2-1; 7 bases map to TRBD1. This clonotype was obtained from a man between 18 and 29 years old with alopecia areata. Some clones in this sample may be carry-over from other donors' samples. This sample comprised whole blood, obtained in connection with sensitization to the hapten diphenylcyclopropenone (DPC). The DNA for the CDR3 is TGTGCCAGCAGTGATAGGGGGCACAATGAGCAGTTCTTC. This codes for CASSDRGHNEQFF.